This T cell receptor (beta chain) was observed in a study of T cell responses to AZD1222 COVID-19 vaccine. As regards this clone: Its antigen is still unknown.

The study's findings and limits: Variant regions that are unmutated are reportedly the target of nearly half of spike-specific TCRs.

Repertoires were generated with immunoSEQ multiplex PCR, while TCRdb's copy carries only in-frame clones and drops some. Of about 70,000 clones in the sample, approximately 91% were seen once. This CDR3 is built from 17 residues. V lost 4 bases and J lost 8; bases outside the gene matches: 17. In germline, CDR1 is SEHNR, CDR2 FQNEAQ (reference sequence). This chain links TRBV7-9 with TRBJ2-3, with TRBD2 matching 8 bases. The source material was peripheral blood, sampled on day 0 of MenACWY control vaccination. The sequence was collected from an adult in good health. The CDR3 spells CASSSPSGTRGTGTQYF. The CDR3 bases are TGTGCCAGCAGCTCACCCTCCGGGACTAGAGGTACGGGTACGCAGTATTTT.